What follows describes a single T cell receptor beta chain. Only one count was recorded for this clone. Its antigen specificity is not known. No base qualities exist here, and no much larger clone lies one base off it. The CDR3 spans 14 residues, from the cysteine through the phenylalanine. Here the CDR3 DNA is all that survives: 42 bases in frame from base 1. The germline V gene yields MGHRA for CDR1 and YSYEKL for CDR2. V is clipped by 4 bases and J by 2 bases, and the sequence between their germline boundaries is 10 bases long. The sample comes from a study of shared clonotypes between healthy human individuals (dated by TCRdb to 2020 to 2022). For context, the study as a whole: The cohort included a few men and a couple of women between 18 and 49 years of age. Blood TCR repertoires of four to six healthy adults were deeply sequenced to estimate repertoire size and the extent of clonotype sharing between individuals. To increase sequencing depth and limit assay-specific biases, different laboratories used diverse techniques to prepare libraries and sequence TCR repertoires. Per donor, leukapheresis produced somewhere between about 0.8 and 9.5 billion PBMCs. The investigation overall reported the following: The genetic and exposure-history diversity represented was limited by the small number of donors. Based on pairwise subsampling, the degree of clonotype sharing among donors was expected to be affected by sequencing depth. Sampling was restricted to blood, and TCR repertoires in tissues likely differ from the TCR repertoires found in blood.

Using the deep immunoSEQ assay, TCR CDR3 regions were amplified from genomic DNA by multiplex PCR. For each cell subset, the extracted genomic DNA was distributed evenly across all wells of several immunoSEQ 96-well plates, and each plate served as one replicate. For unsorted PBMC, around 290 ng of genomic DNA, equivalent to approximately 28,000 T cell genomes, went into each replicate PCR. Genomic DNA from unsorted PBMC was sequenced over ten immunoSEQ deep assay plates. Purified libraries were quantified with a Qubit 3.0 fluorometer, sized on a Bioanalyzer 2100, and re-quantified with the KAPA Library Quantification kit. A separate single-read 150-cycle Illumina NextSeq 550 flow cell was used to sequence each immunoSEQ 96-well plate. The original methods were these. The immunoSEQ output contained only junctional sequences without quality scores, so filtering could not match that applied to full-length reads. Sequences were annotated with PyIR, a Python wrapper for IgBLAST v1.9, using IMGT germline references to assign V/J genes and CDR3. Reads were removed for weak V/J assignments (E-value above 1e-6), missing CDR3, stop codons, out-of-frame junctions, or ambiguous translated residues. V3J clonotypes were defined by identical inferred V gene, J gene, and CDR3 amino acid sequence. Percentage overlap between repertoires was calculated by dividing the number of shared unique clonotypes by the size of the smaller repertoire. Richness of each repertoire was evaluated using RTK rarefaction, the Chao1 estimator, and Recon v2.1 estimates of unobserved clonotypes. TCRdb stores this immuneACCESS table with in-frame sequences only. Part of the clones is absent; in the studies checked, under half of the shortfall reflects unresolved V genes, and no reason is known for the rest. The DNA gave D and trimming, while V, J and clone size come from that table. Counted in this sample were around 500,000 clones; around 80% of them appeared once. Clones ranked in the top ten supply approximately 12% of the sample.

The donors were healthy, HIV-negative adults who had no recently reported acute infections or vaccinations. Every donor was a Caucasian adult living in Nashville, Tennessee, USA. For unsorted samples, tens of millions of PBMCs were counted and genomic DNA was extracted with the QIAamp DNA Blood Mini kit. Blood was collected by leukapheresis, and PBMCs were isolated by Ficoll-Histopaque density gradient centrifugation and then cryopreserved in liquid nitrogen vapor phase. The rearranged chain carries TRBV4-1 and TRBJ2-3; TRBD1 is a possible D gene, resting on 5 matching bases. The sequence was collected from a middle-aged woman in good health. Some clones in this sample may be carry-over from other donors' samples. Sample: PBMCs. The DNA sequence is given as TGCGCCAGCAGCCCCGGACAACCCACAGATACGCAGTATTTT. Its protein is CASSPGQPTDTQYF.